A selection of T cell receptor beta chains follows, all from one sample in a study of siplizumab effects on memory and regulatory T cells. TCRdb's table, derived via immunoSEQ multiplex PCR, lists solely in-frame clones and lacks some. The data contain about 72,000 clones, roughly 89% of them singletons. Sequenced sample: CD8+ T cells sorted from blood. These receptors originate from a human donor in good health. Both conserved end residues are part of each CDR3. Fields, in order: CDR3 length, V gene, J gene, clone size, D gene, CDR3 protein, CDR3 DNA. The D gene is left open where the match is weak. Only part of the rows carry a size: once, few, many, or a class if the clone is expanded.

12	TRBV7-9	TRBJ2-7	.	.	CASSLGTGRPYF	TGTGCCAGCAGCTTGGGGACGGGACGCCCGTACTTC
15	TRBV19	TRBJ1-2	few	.	CASSIDRGNNYGYTF	TGTGCCAGTAGTATAGATCGGGGGAACAACTATGGCTACACCTTC
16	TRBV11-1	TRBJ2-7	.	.	CASSHGGQGPSYEQYF	TGTGCCAGCAGTCATGGGGGGCAGGGCCCCTCCTACGAGCAGTACTTC
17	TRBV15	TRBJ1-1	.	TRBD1	CATSRDGDRGKNTEAFF	TGTGCCACCAGCAGAGATGGGGACAGGGGAAAGAACACTGAAGCTTTCTTT
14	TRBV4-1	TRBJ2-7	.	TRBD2	CASSAGTSAYEQYF	TGCGCCAGCAGCGCCGGGACTAGCGCGTACGAGCAGTACTTC
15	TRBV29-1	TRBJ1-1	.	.	CSVEDPPGRGTEAFF	TGCAGCGTTGAAGACCCTCCGGGACGGGGGACTGAAGCTTTCTTT
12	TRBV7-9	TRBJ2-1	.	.	CASSVAGNEQFF	TGTGCCAGCAGCGTCGCGGGCAATGAGCAGTTCTTC
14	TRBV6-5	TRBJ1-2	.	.	CASSYKQGDSGYTF	TGTGCCAGCAGTTACAAACAGGGCGACAGTGGCTACACCTTC
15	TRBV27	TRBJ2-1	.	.	CASSSGLSSYNEQFF	TGTGCCAGCAGTTCCGGTTTAAGCTCCTACAATGAGCAGTTCTTC
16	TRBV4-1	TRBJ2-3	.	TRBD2	CASSLLLAGATDTQYF	TGCGCCAGCAGCCTGCTACTAGCGGGAGCTACAGATACGCAGTATTTT
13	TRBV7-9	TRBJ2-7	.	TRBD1	CASRGQGAVEQYF	TGTGCCAGCAGGGGACAGGGGGCCGTCGAGCAGTACTTC
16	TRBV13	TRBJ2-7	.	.	CASSLGRDRSSYEQYF	TGTGCCAGCAGCTTAGGCCGGGACCGAAGCTCCTACGAGCAGTACTTC
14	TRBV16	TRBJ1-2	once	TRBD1	CASSSHPGGDGYTF	TGTGCCAGCAGCTCCCACCCAGGGGGTGATGGCTACACCTTC
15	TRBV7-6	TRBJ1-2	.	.	CASSLGIGTPVGYTF	TGTGCCAGCAGCTTGGGGATCGGGACTCCGGTGGGCTACACCTTC
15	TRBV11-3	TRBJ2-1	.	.	CASSQGGSSYNEQFF	TGTGCCAGCAGCCAGGGGGGAAGCTCCTACAATGAGCAGTTCTTC
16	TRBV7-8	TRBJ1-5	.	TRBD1	CASSLTPGTGFQPQHF	TGTGCCAGCAGCCTAACCCCCGGGACAGGGTTCCAGCCCCAGCATTTT
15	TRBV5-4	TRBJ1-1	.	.	CASYLGPEGVTEAFF	TGTGCCAGCTACCTTGGGCCTGAAGGGGTCACTGAAGCTTTCTTT
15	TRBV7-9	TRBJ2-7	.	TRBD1	CASSLDLGQSYEQYF	TGTGCCAGCAGCTTAGATTTGGGACAGTCCTACGAGCAGTACTTC
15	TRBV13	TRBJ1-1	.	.	CASSLSRGAGTEAFF	TGTGCCAGCAGCTTATCGCGGGGGGCAGGAACTGAAGCTTTCTTT
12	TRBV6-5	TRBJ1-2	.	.	CASRAGTAGYTF	TGTGCCAGCAGGGCAGGGACGGCTGGCTACACCTTC
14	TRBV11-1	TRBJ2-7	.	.	CASSLAGTVDEQYF	TGTGCCAGCAGCTTAGCGGGGACCGTAGACGAGCAGTACTTC
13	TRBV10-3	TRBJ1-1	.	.	CAISVGMNTEAFF	TGTGCCATCAGTGTAGGGATGAACACTGAAGCTTTCTTT
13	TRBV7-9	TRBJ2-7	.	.	CASSLWGAHEQYF	TGTGCCAGCAGCTTATGGGGGGCCCACGAGCAGTACTTC
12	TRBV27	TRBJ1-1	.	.	CASSFPGAEAFF	TGTGCCAGCAGTTTCCCCGGGGCCGAAGCTTTCTTT
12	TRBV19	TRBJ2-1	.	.	CASSTYYNEQFF	TGTGCCAGTAGTACCTACTACAATGAGCAGTTCTTC
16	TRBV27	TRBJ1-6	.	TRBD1	CASSSRGQGANSPLHF	TGTGCCAGCAGTTCCCGTGGACAGGGAGCTAATTCACCCCTCCACTTT
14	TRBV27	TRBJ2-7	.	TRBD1	CASSLQGAFYEQYF	TGTGCCAGCAGTTTGCAGGGGGCCTTCTACGAGCAGTACTTC
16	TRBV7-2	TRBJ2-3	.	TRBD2	CASSLAAGGPGDTQYF	TGTGCCAGCAGCTTAGCCGCGGGGGGGCCGGGAGATACGCAGTATTTT
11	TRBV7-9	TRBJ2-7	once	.	CASREGYEQYF	TGTGCCAGCAGAGAAGGGTACGAGCAGTACTTC
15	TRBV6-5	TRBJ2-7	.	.	CASSYSSREQDEQYF	TGTGCCAGCAGTTACTCGAGTCGGGAGCAGGACGAGCAGTACTTC
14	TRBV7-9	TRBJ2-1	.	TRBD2	CASSFGTSVNEQFF	TGTGCCAGCAGCTTCGGGACTAGCGTTAATGAGCAGTTCTTC
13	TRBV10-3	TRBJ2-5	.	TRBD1	CAISPDREETQYF	TGTGCCATCAGCCCGGACAGGGAAGAGACCCAGTACTTC
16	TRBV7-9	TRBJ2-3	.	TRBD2	CASSLALAGHTDTQYF	TGTGCCAGCAGCTTAGCTTTAGCGGGGCACACAGATACGCAGTATTTT
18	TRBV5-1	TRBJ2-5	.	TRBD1	CASSPYPTGGAWEETQYF	TGCGCCAGCAGCCCCTACCCCACAGGGGGCGCTTGGGAAGAGACCCAGTACTTC
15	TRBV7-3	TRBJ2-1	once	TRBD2	CASSLLRGRGNEQFF	TGTGCCAGCAGCTTACTGCGCGGGAGAGGGAATGAGCAGTTCTTC
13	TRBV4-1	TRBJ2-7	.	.	CASSQGNLQEQYF	TGCGCCAGCAGCCAAGGTAACCTACAGGAGCAGTACTTC
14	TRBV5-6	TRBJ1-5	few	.	CASSLSGYNQPQHF	TGTGCCAGCAGCCTGTCAGGGTACAATCAGCCCCAGCATTTT
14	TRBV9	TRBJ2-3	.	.	CASSDQEGRNTQYF	TGTGCCAGCAGCGACCAAGAGGGGCGGAATACGCAGTATTTT
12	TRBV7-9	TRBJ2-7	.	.	CASSVSQYEQYF	TGTGCCAGCAGCGTTAGTCAGTATGAGCAGTACTTC
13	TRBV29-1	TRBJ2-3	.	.	CSVPKPNTDTQYF	TGCAGCGTTCCGAAGCCGAACACAGATACGCAGTATTTT
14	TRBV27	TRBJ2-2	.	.	CASSYGGNTGELFF	TGTGCCAGCAGCTACGGGGGGAACACCGGGGAGCTGTTTTTT